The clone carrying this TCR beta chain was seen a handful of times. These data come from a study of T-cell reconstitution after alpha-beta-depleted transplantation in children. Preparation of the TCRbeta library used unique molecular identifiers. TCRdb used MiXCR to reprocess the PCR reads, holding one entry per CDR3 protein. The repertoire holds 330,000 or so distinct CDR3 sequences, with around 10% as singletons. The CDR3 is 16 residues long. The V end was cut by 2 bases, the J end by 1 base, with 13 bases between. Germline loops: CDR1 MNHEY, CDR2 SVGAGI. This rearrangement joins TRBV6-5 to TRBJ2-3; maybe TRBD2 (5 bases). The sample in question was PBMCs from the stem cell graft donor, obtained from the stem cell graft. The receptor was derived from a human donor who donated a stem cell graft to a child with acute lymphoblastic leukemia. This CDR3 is CASSYAGGTRTDTQYF. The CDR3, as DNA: TGTGCCAGCAGTTACGCTGGAGGTACTCGCACAGATACGCAGTATTTT.